This T cell receptor (beta chain) was retrieved from a study of cytomegalovirus exposure and HLA in healthy donors. About the research overall: Of all 400 or so donors who were genotyped, about 80% belonged to the Caucasian-associated ancestry cluster. Notes on the study in general: Reportedly, HLA-A and HLA-B alleles of most subjects were accurately predicted from TCR beta. An ancestry cluster, one associated with Asian ancestry, reportedly showed fewer N-insertions than the roughly 700-donor mean in a later analysis.

The length of the CDR3 is 15 residues. V lost 3 bases to trimming and J lost 1 base; unmatched junction nucleotides: 5. Germline CDR1 reads SGHRS; CDR2 reads YFSETQ. With respect to this clone: Its antigen remains unknown.

A multiplex PCR was run with 60 Vbeta primers and 13 Jbeta primers. This table comes from immunoSEQ multiplex PCR, and its TCRdb copy is limited to in-frame clones, with some not included. The sample has 50,000 or so clones; the top ten hold 2.1%. The TCR sequence derives from a woman between 18 and 29 years old in good health and CMV-seronegative. The J gene is TRBJ2-5, the V gene TRBV5-1; 8 bases line up with TRBD1. The sequenced sample was PBMCs. The CDR3 coding sequence is TGCGCCAGCAGCTCACGGACAGGGAGCCAAGAGACCCAGTACTTC. Translated, it gives CASSSRTGSQETQYF.